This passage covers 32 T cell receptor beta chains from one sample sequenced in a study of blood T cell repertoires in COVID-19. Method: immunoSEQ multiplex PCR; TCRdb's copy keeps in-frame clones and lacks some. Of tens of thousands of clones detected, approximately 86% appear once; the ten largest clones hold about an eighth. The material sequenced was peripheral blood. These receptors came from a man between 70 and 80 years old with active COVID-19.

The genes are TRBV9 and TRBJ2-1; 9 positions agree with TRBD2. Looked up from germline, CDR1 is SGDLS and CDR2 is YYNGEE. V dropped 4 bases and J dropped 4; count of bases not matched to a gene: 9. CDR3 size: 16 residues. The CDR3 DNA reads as TGTGCCAGCAGCCACCTTAGCGGGGGCCCGTACAATGAGCAGTTCTTC. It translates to CASSHLSGGPYNEQFF.

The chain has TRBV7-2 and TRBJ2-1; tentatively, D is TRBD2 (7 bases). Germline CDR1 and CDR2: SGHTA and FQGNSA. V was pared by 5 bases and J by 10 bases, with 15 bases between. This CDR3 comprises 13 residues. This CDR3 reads CASSPNGGGEQFF. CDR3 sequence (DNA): TGTGCCAGCAGCCCAAACGGCGGGGGCGAGCAGTTCTTC.

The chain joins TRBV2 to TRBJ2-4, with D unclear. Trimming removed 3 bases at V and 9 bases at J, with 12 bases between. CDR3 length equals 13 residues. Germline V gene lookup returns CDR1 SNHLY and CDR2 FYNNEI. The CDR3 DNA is TGTGCCAGCAGTGATGTGGCCAGAGGCATTCAGTACTTC. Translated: CASSDVARGIQYF.

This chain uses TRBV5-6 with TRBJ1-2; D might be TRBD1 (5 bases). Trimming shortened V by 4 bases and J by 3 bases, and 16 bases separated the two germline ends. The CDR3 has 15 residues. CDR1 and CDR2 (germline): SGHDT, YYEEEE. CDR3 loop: CASSRQSRRDYGYTF. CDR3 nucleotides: TGTGCCAGCAGCCGACAGTCGCGGAGGGACTATGGCTACACCTTC.

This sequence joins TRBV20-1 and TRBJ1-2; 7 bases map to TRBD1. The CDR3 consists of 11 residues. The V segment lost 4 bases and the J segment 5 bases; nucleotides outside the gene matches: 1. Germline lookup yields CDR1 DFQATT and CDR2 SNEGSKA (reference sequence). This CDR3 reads CSATTGYGYTF. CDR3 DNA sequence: TGCAGTGCTACGACAGGGTATGGCTACACCTTC.

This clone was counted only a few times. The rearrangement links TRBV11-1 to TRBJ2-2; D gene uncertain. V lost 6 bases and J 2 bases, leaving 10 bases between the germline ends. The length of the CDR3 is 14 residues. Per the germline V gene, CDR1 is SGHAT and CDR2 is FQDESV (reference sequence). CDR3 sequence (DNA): TGTGCCAGCAGTAAGAGGTCCAACACCGGGGAGCTGTTTTTT. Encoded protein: CASSKRSNTGELFF.

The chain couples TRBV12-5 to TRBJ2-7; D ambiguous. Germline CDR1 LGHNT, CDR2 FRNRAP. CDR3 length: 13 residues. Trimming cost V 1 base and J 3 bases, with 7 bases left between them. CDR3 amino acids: CASGLGDFYEQYF. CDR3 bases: TGTGCTAGTGGTTTGGGCGACTTCTACGAGCAGTACTTC.

CDR3 in amino acids: CASSAATRNNEQFF. As DNA, the CDR3 is TGTGCCAGCAGCGCTGCGACTAGAAACAATGAGCAGTTCTTC. The chain employs TRBV9 and TRBJ2-1; TRBD2 is a possible D gene (6 bases). Trimming took off 3 bases at V and 5 bases at J, with 12 bases between the two ends. This CDR3 is built from 14 residues. Germline V CDR1 and CDR2: SGDLS, YYNGEE.

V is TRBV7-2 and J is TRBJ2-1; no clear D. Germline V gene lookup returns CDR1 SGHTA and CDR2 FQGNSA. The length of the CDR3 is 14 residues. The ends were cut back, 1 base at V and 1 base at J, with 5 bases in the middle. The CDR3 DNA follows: TGTGCCAGCAGCTTAGAATTATCCTACAATGAGCAGTTCTTC. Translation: CASSLELSYNEQFF.

CDR3 region: CASSQDEGLEAFF. The CDR3 DNA reads TGTGCCAGCAGCCAAGATGAGGGACTGGAAGCTTTCTTT. V is TRBV4-2 and J is TRBJ1-1; TRBD1 is a possible D gene (5 bases). Trimming left V 0 bases short and J 8 bases short, with 10 bases between. CDR1 LGHNA and CDR2 YNFKEQ come from the germline V gene. The CDR3 loop spans 13 amino acids.

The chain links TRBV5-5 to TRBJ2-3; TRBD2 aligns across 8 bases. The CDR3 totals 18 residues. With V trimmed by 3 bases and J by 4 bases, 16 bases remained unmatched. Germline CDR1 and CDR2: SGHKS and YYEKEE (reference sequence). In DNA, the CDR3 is TGTGCCAGCAGCTCGAAACCGGGACCCAGCGGGGGTCCAGATACGCAGTATTTT. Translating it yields CASSSKPGPSGGPDTQYF.

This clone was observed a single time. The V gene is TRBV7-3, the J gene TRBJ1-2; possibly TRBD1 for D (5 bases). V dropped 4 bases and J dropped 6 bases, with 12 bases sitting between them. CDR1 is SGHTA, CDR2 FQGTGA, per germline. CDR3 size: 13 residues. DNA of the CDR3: TGTGCCAGCAGCTGGAGGGGCGGCGATGGCTACACCTTC. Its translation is CASSWRGGDGYTF. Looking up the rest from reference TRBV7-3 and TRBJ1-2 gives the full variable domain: GAGVSQTPSNKVTEKGKYVELRCDPISGHTALYWYRQSLGQGPEFLIYFQGTGAADDSGLPNDRFFAVRPEGSVSTLKIQRTERGDSAVYLCASSWRGGDGYTFGSGTRLTVV.

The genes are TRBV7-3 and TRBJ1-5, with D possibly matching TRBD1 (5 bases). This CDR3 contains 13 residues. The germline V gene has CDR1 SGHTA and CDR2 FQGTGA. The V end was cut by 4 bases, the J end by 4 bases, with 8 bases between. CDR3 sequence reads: CASSSNRNQPQHF. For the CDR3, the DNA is TGTGCCAGCAGCTCCAACAGGAATCAGCCCCAGCATTTT.

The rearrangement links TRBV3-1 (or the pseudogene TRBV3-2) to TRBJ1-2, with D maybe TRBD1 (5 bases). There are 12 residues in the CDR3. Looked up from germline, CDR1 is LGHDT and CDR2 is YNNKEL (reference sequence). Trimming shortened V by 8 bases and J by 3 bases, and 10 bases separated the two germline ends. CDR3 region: CASAGPDYGYTF. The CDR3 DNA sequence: TGTGCCAGCGCAGGGCCGGACTATGGCTACACCTTC.

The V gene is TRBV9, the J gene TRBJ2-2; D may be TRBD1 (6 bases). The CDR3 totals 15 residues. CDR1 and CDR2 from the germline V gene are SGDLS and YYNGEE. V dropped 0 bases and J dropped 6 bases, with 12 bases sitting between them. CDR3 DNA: TGTGCCAGCAGCGTAGGAGGGGGAACTCCCGGGGAGCTGTTTTTT. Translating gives CASSVGGGTPGELFF.

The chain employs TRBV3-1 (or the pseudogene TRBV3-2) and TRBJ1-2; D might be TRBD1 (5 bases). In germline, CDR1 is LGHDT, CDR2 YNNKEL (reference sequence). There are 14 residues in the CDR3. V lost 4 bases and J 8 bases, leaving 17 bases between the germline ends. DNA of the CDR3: TGTGCCAGCAGCCCCCGTGCGGGGGGAAGAGGCTACACCTTC. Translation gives CASSPRAGGRGYTF.

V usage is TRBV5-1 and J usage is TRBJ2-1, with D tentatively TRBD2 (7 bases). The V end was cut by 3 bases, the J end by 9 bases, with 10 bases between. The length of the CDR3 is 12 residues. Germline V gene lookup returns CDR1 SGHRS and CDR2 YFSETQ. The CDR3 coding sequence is TGCGCCAGCAGCTCTAGGGGGGGTGAGCAGTTCTTC. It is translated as CASSSRGGEQFF.

CDR3 region: CASSFTRDRAYEQYF. The CDR3 nucleotides read TGTGCCAGCAGCTTTACCAGGGACAGGGCGTACGAGCAGTACTTC. The genes are TRBV7-2 and TRBJ2-7, with 9 bases aligning to TRBD1. This CDR3 comprises 15 residues. Germline lookup yields CDR1 SGHTA and CDR2 FQGNSA. With 3 bases clipped from V and 4 bases from J, the junction kept 7 bases outside the gene matches.

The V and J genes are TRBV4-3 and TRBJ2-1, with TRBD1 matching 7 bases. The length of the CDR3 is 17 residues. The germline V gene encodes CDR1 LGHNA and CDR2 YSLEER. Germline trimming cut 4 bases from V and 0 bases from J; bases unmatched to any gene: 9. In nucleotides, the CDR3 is TGCGCCAGCAGCCCGATCGGGACAGCCAGCTCCTACAATGAGCAGTTCTTC. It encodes CASSPIGTASSYNEQFF.

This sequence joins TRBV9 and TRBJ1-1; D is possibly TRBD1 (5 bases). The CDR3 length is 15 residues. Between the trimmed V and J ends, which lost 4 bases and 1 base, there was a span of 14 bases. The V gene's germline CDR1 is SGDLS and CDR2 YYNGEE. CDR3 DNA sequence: TGTGCCAGCAGCCCACAGGACCTTGGGAACACTGAAGCTTTCTTT. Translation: CASSPQDLGNTEAFF.

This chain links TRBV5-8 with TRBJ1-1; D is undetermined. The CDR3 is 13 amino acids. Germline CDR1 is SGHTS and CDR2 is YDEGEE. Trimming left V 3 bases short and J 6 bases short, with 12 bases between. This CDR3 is CASSWAPYPEAFF. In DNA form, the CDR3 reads TGTGCCAGCAGCTGGGCCCCGTACCCTGAAGCTTTCTTT.

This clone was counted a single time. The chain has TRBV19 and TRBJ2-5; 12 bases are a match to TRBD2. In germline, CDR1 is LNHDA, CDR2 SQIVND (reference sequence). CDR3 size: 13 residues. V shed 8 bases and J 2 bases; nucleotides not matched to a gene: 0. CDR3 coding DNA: TGTGCCAGTGGACTAGCGGGGCAAGAGACCCAGTACTTC. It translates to CASGLAGQETQYF.

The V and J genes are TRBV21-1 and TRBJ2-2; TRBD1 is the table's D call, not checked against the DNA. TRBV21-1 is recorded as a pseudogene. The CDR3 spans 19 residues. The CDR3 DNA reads TGTGCCAGCAGCAAATCGGCCTCTACATCGACAGGTCACACCGGGGAGCTGTTTTTT. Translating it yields CASSKSASTSTGHTGELFF.

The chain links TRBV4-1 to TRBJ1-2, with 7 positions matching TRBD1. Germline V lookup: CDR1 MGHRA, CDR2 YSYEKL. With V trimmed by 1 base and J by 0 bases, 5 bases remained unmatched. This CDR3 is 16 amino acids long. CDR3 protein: CASSQVGQATNYGYTF. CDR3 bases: TGCGCCAGCAGCCAAGTTGGACAGGCCACTAACTATGGCTACACCTTC.

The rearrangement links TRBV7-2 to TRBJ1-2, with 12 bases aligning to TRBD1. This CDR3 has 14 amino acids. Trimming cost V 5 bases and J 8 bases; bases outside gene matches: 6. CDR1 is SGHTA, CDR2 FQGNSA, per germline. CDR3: CASSRGQGARGYTF. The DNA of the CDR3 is TGTGCCAGCAGCCGGGGACAGGGGGCGCGAGGCTACACCTTC.

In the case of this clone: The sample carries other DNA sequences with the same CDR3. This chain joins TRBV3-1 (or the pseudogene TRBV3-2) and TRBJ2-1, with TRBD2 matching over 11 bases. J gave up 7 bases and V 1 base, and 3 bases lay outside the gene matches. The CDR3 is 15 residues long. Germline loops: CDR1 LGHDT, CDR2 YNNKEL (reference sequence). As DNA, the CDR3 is TGTGCCAGCAGCCAAGGGCTAGCGGGGGGAAATGAGCAGTTCTTC. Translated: CASSQGLAGGNEQFF.

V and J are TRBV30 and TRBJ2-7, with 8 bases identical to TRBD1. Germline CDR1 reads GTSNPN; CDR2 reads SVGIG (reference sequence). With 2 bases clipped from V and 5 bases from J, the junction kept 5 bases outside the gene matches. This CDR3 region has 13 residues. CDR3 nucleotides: TGTGCCTGGAGTCCTCTGGACAGGGACGAGCAGTACTTC. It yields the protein CAWSPLDRDEQYF.

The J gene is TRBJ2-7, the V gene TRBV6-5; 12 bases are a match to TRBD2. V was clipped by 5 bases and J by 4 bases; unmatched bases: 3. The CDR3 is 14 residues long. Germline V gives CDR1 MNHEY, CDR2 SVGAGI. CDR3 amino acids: CASSRTSGEYEQYF. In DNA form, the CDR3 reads TGTGCCAGCAGTCGGACTAGCGGGGAGTACGAGCAGTACTTC.

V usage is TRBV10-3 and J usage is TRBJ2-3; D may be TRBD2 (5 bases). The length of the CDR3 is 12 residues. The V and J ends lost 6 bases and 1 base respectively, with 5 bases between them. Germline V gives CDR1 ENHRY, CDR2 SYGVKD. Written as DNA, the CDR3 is TGTGCCATCAGGAGGGGCACAGATACGCAGTATTTT. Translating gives CAIRRGTDTQYF.

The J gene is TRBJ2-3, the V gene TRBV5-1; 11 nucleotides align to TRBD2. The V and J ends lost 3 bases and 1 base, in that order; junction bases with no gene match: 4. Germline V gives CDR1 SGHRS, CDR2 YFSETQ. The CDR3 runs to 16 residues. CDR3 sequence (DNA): TGCGCCAGCAGCTCCGAACTAGCGGGGGGCACAGATACGCAGTATTTT. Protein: CASSSELAGGTDTQYF.

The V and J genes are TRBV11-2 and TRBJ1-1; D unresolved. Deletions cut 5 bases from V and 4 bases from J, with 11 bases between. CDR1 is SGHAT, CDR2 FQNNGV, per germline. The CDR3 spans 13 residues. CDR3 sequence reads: CASSLSETTEAFF. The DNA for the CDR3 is TGTGCCAGCAGCCTCTCGGAGACCACTGAAGCTTTCTTT.

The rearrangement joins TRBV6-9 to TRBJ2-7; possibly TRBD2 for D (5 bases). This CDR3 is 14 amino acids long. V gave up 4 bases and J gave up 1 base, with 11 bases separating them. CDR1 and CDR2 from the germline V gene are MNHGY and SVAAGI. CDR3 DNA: TGTGCCAGCAGTTCACGAAGGGAGTCCTACGAGCAGTACTTC. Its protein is CASSSRRESYEQYF.